The 8 T cell receptor beta chains below were found in one sample sequenced in a study of cytomegalovirus exposure and HLA in healthy donors. This PCR relied on a set of 60 Vbeta primers and 13 Jbeta primers. The data were produced by immunoSEQ multiplex PCR, yet TCRdb's version contains in-frame clones alone and is incomplete. The sample holds about 190,000 clones, about four fifths seen once. The sequencing input was PBMCs. These receptors all come from a man younger than 45 in good health and CMV-seropositive.

This clone was counted only a few times. In the same sample, other DNA sequences code for this CDR3. The V and J genes are TRBV18 and TRBJ2-7; TRBD1 matches at 11 bases. V lost 3 bases to trimming and J lost 4 bases; unmatched junction nucleotides: 2. The CDR3 is 14 residues long. The V gene's germline CDR1 is KGHSH and CDR2 LQKENI. DNA for the CDR3: TGTGCCAGCTCACCTGGGACAGGGGGTTACGAGCAGTACTTC. This gives the protein CASSPGTGGYEQYF.

The chain carries TRBV28 and TRBJ1-2; unclear D gene. V gave up 10 bases and J gave up 1 base, with 4 bases separating them. From germline, CDR1 is MDHEN and CDR2 SYDVKM. The CDR3 spans 10 residues. The CDR3 spells CATDNYGYTF. DNA for the CDR3: TGTGCCACAGATAACTATGGCTACACCTTC.

V is TRBV12-5 and J is TRBJ2-7; weak D call: TRBD2 (6 bases). From germline, CDR1 is LGHNT and CDR2 FRNRAP. The CDR3 covers 16 residues. The ends were cut back, 1 base at V and 0 bases at J, with 13 bases in the middle. This CDR3 reads CASGLAGPGGSYEQYF. CDR3 nucleotide sequence: TGTGCTAGTGGTTTGGCCGGTCCCGGGGGCTCCTACGAGCAGTACTTC.

The chain joins TRBV11-2 to TRBJ1-4; the D is unclear. V was clipped by 7 bases and J by 4 bases, with 13 bases between them. Germline values: CDR1 SGHAT, CDR2 FQNNGV. CDR3 size: 14 residues. CDR3 DNA: TGTGCCAGCACTAGCTTACTTCTTAATGAAAAACTGTTTTTT. Its protein product is CASTSLLLNEKLFF.

V gene TRBV28 combines with J gene TRBJ2-1; 7 bases are a match to TRBD1. Germline lookup yields CDR1 MDHEN and CDR2 SYDVKM. The ends lost 8 bases at V and 3 bases at J; junction bases unmatched: 7. This CDR3 has 14 amino acids. Here the CDR3 DNA reads TGTGCCAGCCAAACAGGGGCTCGCTACAATGAGCAGTTCTTC. It specifies CASQTGARYNEQFF.

Concerning this clone itself: Within the sample, other DNA sequences also encode this same CDR3. V and J are TRBV18 and TRBJ2-5, with D possibly TRBD2 on 5 matching bases. Trimming left V 3 bases short and J 0 bases short, with 8 bases between. CDR3 size: 14 residues. From germline, CDR1 is KGHSH and CDR2 LQKENI. This CDR3 is CASSPGLDQETQYF. The CDR3 DNA follows: TGTGCCAGCTCACCCGGACTCGACCAAGAGACCCAGTACTTC.

The chain links TRBV21-1 to TRBJ2-5; the listed D gene, TRBD2, was not tested against the DNA. TRBV21-1 is reported as a pseudogene. The CDR3 runs to 14 residues. CDR3 residues: CATSGRGGRETQYF. Here the CDR3 DNA reads TGTGCCACCTCGGGGAGGGGGGGGCGAGAGACCCAGTACTTC.

The chain employs TRBV7-2 and TRBJ1-6, with D perhaps matching TRBD1 (6 bases). CDR3 length: 14 residues. Per the germline V gene, CDR1 is SGHTA and CDR2 is FQGNSA. The ends were cut back, 6 bases at V and 9 bases at J, with 15 bases in the middle. The CDR3: CASSRQGKTSPLHF. The DNA of the CDR3 is TGTGCCAGCAGTAGGCAGGGGAAAACTTCACCCCTCCACTTT.